This is a list of T cell receptor beta chains from one sample in a study of identical twins. From the 5' RACE reads, TCRdb called clonotypes with MiXCR, one entry per CDR3 protein. The table shows some 190,000 distinct CDR3 sequences, with about 15% occurring only once. The sample was also linked to a second study, of T cells expressing NK-cell markers.

The source material was CD8+ T cells sorted from blood. These receptors originate from a young woman in good health. The CDR3 runs from the conserved cysteine through the conserved F or W.

cdr3_aa: CASSSRTSGRVTDTQYF
j_call: TRBJ2-3
v_call: TRBV3-1

cdr3_aa: CASSLGQGDYEQYF
j_call: TRBJ2-7
v_call: TRBV5-6

cdr3_aa: CASSFLLVNEKLFF
j_call: TRBJ1-4
v_call: TRBV12-3/TRBV12-4

cdr3_aa: CASSYSGASTDTQYF
j_call: TRBJ2-3
v_call: TRBV11-2

cdr3_aa: CASSLITPISGANVLTF
j_call: TRBJ2-6
v_call: TRBV27

cdr3_aa: CASSQTVGRNTEAFF
j_call: TRBJ1-1
v_call: TRBV4-3

cdr3_aa: CASSQEWTPGYTF
j_call: TRBJ1-2
v_call: TRBV3-1

cdr3_aa: CNPSGGLNEKLFF
j_call: TRBJ1-4
v_call: TRBV29-1

cdr3_aa: CASSVSGPRASNTIYF
j_call: TRBJ1-3
v_call: TRBV14

cdr3_aa: CASSASGRAFDEQFF
j_call: TRBJ2-1
v_call: TRBV7-2

cdr3_aa: CASSFPGRKQETQYF
j_call: TRBJ2-5
v_call: TRBV7-9

cdr3_aa: CSVEGGTGLLPYEQYF
j_call: TRBJ2-7
v_call: TRBV29-1

cdr3_aa: CASSLATGVWISYEQYF
j_call: TRBJ2-7
v_call: TRBV5-1

cdr3_aa: CASIGADGPEQYF
j_call: TRBJ2-7
v_call: TRBV28

cdr3_aa: CATSTQGVGSYEQYF
j_call: TRBJ2-7
v_call: TRBV12-3/TRBV12-4

cdr3_aa: CASSQLDRASYEQYF
j_call: TRBJ2-7
v_call: TRBV3-1

cdr3_aa: CASRPLAGDYEQYF
j_call: TRBJ2-7
v_call: TRBV27